Listed below are T cell receptor beta chains from one sample, sequenced in a study of blood T cell repertoires in COVID-19. Clones were read by immunoSEQ multiplex PCR, and TCRdb kept only the in-frame ones, dropping some. The sample lists about 150,000 clones, about 82% occurring once. The sample consisted of PBMCs or T cells enriched from blood (not recorded which). These receptors were taken from a woman in her thirties or forties who had recovered from COVID-19. The CDR3 runs from the conserved cysteine through the conserved F or W. Fields, in order: D gene, V gene, clone size, J gene, CDR3 DNA, CDR3 protein. D genes are given only for firm matches. Not all rows give a size; the values are once, few, many and, for expanded clones, a class.

d_call: -
v_call: TRBV4-2
clone_size: -
j_call: TRBJ2-1
cdr3_nt: TGTGCCAGCAGCCAAGCGAGTAGCGGAGACTCCTACAATGAGCAGTTCTTC
cdr3_aa: CASSQASSGDSYNEQFF

d_call: -
v_call: TRBV5-6
clone_size: once
j_call: TRBJ2-7
cdr3_nt: TGTGCCAGCAGCTTGGAGCAGGGGGGATTATACGAGCAGTACTTC
cdr3_aa: CASSLEQGGLYEQYF

d_call: TRBD1
v_call: TRBV10-1
clone_size: -
j_call: TRBJ1-4
cdr3_nt: TGCGCCAGCAGTGAGCGGGCGACAGGGATAACTAATGAAAAACTGTTTTTT
cdr3_aa: CASSERATGITNEKLFF

d_call: -
v_call: TRBV3-1/TRBV3-2
clone_size: -
j_call: TRBJ1-2
cdr3_nt: TGTGCCAGCAGCCAAGATTTACAGATAACCCCCGGAGGCGGGGATGGCTACACCTTC
cdr3_aa: CASSQDLQITPGGGDGYTF

d_call: TRBD1
v_call: TRBV4-1
clone_size: -
j_call: TRBJ2-7
cdr3_nt: TGCGCCAGCAGCCAATGGGACAGGGGGGGGTCCTACGAGCAGTACTTC
cdr3_aa: CASSQWDRGGSYEQYF

d_call: -
v_call: TRBV7-6
clone_size: -
j_call: TRBJ2-3
cdr3_nt: TGTGCCAGCAGCCCGAGAAGCACCCGCACAGATACGCAGTATTTT
cdr3_aa: CASSPRSTRTDTQYF

d_call: TRBD2
v_call: TRBV18
clone_size: -
j_call: TRBJ2-7
cdr3_nt: TGTGCCAGCTCACCGGGGAGGGAAATCCCCGAGCAGTACTTC
cdr3_aa: CASSPGREIPEQYF

d_call: -
v_call: TRBV5-1
clone_size: -
j_call: TRBJ1-2
cdr3_nt: TGCGCCAGCAGCTTGGAGTCGGGTGGCTATGGCTACACCTTC
cdr3_aa: CASSLESGGYGYTF

d_call: -
v_call: TRBV11-2
clone_size: once
j_call: TRBJ1-5
cdr3_nt: TGTGCCAGCAGCTTAGCGGGTCAGCCCCAGCATTTT
cdr3_aa: CASSLAGQPQHF

d_call: -
v_call: TRBV7-8
clone_size: -
j_call: TRBJ2-7
cdr3_nt: TGTGCCAGCAGCTCCGAGGGCTACGAGCAGTACTTC
cdr3_aa: CASSSEGYEQYF

d_call: -
v_call: TRBV29-1
clone_size: -
j_call: TRBJ2-5
cdr3_nt: TGCAGCGTTGTCTGGGCCAGGGGATCCCAAGAGACCCAGTACTTC
cdr3_aa: CSVVWARGSQETQYF